This TCR beta chain was identified in a study of blood T cell repertoires in COVID-19. Study overall: The origin of the acute and convalescent COVID-19 samples was the United States, Italy and Spain. The cDNA or gDNA used as material had been derived from T cells, B-cell-depleted T cells, or PBMCs.

The method was immunoSEQ multiplex PCR; TCRdb's version includes in-frame clones alone and lacks a portion of them. The repertoire holds about 150,000 clones, with roughly 80% as singletons. The sequence was collected from a man between 60 and 70 years old with acute or convalescent COVID-19. Material: peripheral blood.

The CDR3 DNA reads TGCGCCAGCAGCCCCCCGGGCAGGGCGGAGACCCAGTACTTC. This codes for CASSPPGRAETQYF. This chain links TRBV5-1 with TRBJ2-5; maybe TRBD1 (5 bases). V gave up 4 bases and J gave up 5 bases, with 15 bases separating them. The CDR3 runs to 14 residues. CDR1 is SGHRS and CDR2 is YFSETQ in the germline V gene.